These 9 T cell receptor beta chains came from one sample sequenced in a study of cytomegalovirus exposure and HLA in healthy donors. Use of 60 Vbeta and 13 Jbeta primers characterized the PCR. Libraries were prepared by immunoSEQ multiplex PCR; TCRdb keeps only in-frame clonotypes and omits some of them. The sample has 90,000 to 110,000 clones, 81% seen once. What was sequenced was PBMCs. The source of these receptors is a woman aged 25 to 39 in good health and CMV-seronegative.

The chain has TRBV6-5 and TRBJ2-1, with a possible D match to TRBD1 (6 bases). V shed 2 bases and J shed 2 bases, with 10 bases lying between them. There are 15 residues in the CDR3. CDR1 and CDR2 from the germline V gene are MNHEY and SVGAGI. Written as DNA, the CDR3 is TGTGCCAGCAGTTACGGGGGCGGCGCCTACAATGAGCAGTTCTTC. It codes for CASSYGGGAYNEQFF.

Of note for this clone: One junction end disagrees with the germline gene, perhaps due to a read error. The CDR3 loop is CASSEGGAKTGELFF. CDR3 sequence (DNA): TGTGCCAGCAGTGAAGGAGGGGCGAAGACCGGGGAGCTGTTTTTT. The chain recombines TRBV25-1 with TRBJ2-2; possibly TRBD2 for D (6 bases). CDR3 length: 15 residues. CDR1 is MGHDK, CDR2 SYGVNS, per germline.

DNA for the CDR3: TGCGCCAGCAGCTTCACTATAGCGGGGGCGGGTTACGAGCAGTACTTC. This encodes CASSFTIAGAGYEQYF. The chain carries TRBV5-1 and TRBJ2-7; TRBD2 matches at 9 bases. The CDR3 has 16 residues. J lost 4 bases, V lost 2 bases, and 10 bases had no gene match. Germline loops: CDR1 SGHRS, CDR2 YFSETQ.

V gene TRBV7-9 combines with J gene TRBJ1-2; D gene uncertain. The CDR3 runs to 12 residues. Trimming shortened V by 7 bases and J by 2 bases, and 8 bases separated the two germline ends. CDR1 and CDR2 (germline): SEHNR, FQNEAQ (reference sequence). The CDR3 protein is CASIGENYGYTF. For the CDR3, the DNA is TGTGCCAGCATCGGGGAGAACTATGGCTACACCTTC.

The rearrangement joins TRBV28 to TRBJ2-7; 12 bases align to TRBD2. V shed 5 bases, J shed 4 bases, and the junction held 6 bases outside the gene matches. This CDR3 is built from 15 residues. CDR1 and CDR2 (germline): MDHEN, SYDVKM. CDR3 sequence: CASSGGLAGSYEQYF. The DNA for the CDR3 is TGTGCCAGCAGTGGCGGACTAGCGGGAAGTTACGAGCAGTACTTC.

This chain connects TRBV7-2 to TRBJ2-3; 9 bases fit TRBD2. Germline CDR1 SGHTA, CDR2 FQGNSA. The CDR3 runs 15 residues. Trimming cost V 5 bases and J 5 bases; bases outside gene matches: 8. The CDR3 DNA reads as TGTGCCAGCAGCATCCCGACTAGCGGTATAGATACGCAGTATTTT. Its protein is CASSIPTSGIDTQYF. Full variable domain (missing parts from reference TRBV7-2 and TRBJ2-3): GAGVSQSPSNKVTEKGKDVELRCDPISGHTALYWYRQSLGQGLEFLIYFQGNSAPDKSGLPSDRFSAERTGGSVSTLTIQRTQQEDSAVYLCASSIPTSGIDTQYFGPGTRLTVL.

The table lists this clone with a count of one. The rearrangement joins TRBV29-1 to TRBJ2-3; 7 bases are shared with TRBD2. In germline, CDR1 is SQVTM, CDR2 ANQGSEA. Unmatched junction bases numbered 14, after V lost 6 bases and J lost 2 bases. CDR3 size: 16 residues. The CDR3 loop reads CSVTGAGEGFTDTQYF. The CDR3 DNA follows: TGCAGCGTGACGGGCGCGGGAGAGGGATTCACAGATACGCAGTATTTT.

Written as DNA, the CDR3 is TGTGCCAGCAGCCCTAGGACAGTTATCCGTGAAGTCCCCTACAATGAGCAGTTCTTC. Protein product: CASSPRTVIREVPYNEQFF. The gene calls are TRBV7-9 and TRBJ2-1; D may be TRBD1 (6 bases). The germline V gene has CDR1 SEHNR and CDR2 FQNEAQ (reference sequence). Trimming pared 5 bases from V and 2 bases from J, leaving 25 bases between. The CDR3 runs 19 residues.

This rearrangement joins TRBV19 to TRBJ1-2; D gene unclear. The V end lost 6 bases, the J end lost 1 base, and 12 bases lay between the germline ends. This CDR3 is 14 amino acids long. The V gene's germline CDR1 is LNHDA and CDR2 SQIVND (reference sequence). CDR3 amino acids: CASRRGGLNYGYTF. For the CDR3, the DNA is TGTGCCAGTAGGCGCGGAGGCCTTAACTATGGCTACACCTTC.